The clone carrying this TCR beta chain occurred many times. The antigen is undetermined. The data belong to a study of glioma-infiltrating T cells. Study results and caveats: Gliomas, especially low-grade, showed above-expected tissue-blood divergence; non-neoplastic patients showed below. Only very few CDR3 sequences appeared in both tissue and blood.

TCR alpha and beta CDR3 regions were amplified from RNA using iRepertoire nested multiplex PCR. One-step reverse transcription and amplification started from approximately 100-400 ng of tissue mRNA or PBMC total RNA. TCRdb analysed the multiplex PCR reads with MiXCR anew, one entry per CDR3 protein. The sample carries about 190,000 distinct CDR3 sequences, 32% recorded once. The V gene lost 0 bases and the J gene lost 2 bases, with 11 bases spanning the gap. From germline, CDR1 is DFQATT and CDR2 SNEGSKA (reference sequence). CDR3 length: 15 amino acids. The source material was glioma tissue, nonneoplastic brain tissue, or PBMCs (not recorded which). The origin of this receptor is a human donor with low-grade glioma or glioblastoma, undergoing nonglioma brain surgery, or in good health (not recorded which). This chain joins TRBV20-1 and TRBJ2-1; D remains unclear. Here the CDR3 DNA reads TGCAGTGCTAGAGACTCCACGTTCCCCTACAATGAGCAGTTCTTC. This gives the protein CSARDSTFPYNEQFF.